These T cell receptor beta chains were read from a single sample in a study of blood T cell repertoires in COVID-19. Sequencing was performed with immunoSEQ multiplex PCR; in TCRdb, only in-frame clones are kept and a portion is missing. The table has about 130,000 clones, around 85% seen once. Sequencing was carried out using PBMCs or T cells enriched from blood (not recorded which). The receptors stem from a man over 45 who had recovered from COVID-19. CDR3s include the opening cysteine and the closing phenylalanine or tryptophan. The D gene is left open where the match is weak. Clone size appears in some rows only: once, few, many, or a class for an expanded clone.

CDR3 length	D gene	V gene	clone size	J gene	CDR3 DNA	CDR3 protein
14	NA	TRBV3-1/TRBV3-2	NA	TRBJ1-1	TGTGCCAGCAGCTCAAACGTGTCCCGGGAGGAAGCTTTCTTT	CASSSNVSREEAFF
16	TRBD2	TRBV7-6	NA	TRBJ2-3	TGTGCCAGCAGCTCGGCTAGCGGGGGGGGCACAGATACGCAGTATTTT	CASSSASGGGTDTQYF
13	NA	TRBV2	NA	TRBJ2-5	TGTGCCAGCAGGAAAGACAGCCAAGAGACCCAGTACTTC	CASRKDSQETQYF
14	TRBD1	TRBV24-1	NA	TRBJ2-1	TGTGCCACCAGTGATAACAGGGGGCCGAGTGAGCAGTTCTTC	CATSDNRGPSEQFF
12	NA	TRBV12-3/TRBV12-4	NA	TRBJ2-7	TGTGCCAGCAGTTTAGCGCTAAACGAGCAGTACTTC	CASSLALNEQYF
17	TRBD1	TRBV4-3	NA	TRBJ2-7	TGCGCCAGCAGCCAGAATCGTGCCCACAGGGGAACCTACGAGCAGTACTTC	CASSQNRAHRGTYEQYF
13	NA	TRBV12-3/TRBV12-4	NA	TRBJ1-5	TGTGCCAGCAGTTTCTCCTTGAATCAGCCCCAGCATTTT	CASSFSLNQPQHF
15	TRBD1	TRBV19	NA	TRBJ1-4	TGTGCCAGTAGTTCCCCGGACAGGGCCGGCGAAAAACTGTTTTTT	CASSSPDRAGEKLFF
14	TRBD2	TRBV6-5	once	TRBJ2-1	TGTGCCAGCAGTTCGACTAGCGGGGTAAATGAGCAGTTCTTC	CASSSTSGVNEQFF
15	TRBD1	TRBV7-8	medium-sized	TRBJ1-4	TGTGCCAGCAGCCCGAACAGGGGGCCATCCGAAAAACTGTTTTTT	CASSPNRGPSEKLFF
13	NA	TRBV3-1/TRBV3-2	few	TRBJ2-2	TGTGCCAGCAGCCTCAGGGGCACCGGGGAGCTGTTTTTT	CASSLRGTGELFF
11	NA	TRBV10-3	NA	TRBJ1-4	TGTGCCATCAGGGGCGATGGGCCTCCTTCTTTT	CAIRGDGPPSF
15	TRBD2	TRBV27	NA	TRBJ2-3	TGTGCCAGCACACAGCGGGGGCGGAGCACAGATACGCAGTATTTT	CASTQRGRSTDTQYF
15	TRBD1	TRBV19	NA	TRBJ1-5	TGTGCCTCCCGCCGGGACAGGGGGATGAATCAGCCCCAGCATTTT	CASRRDRGMNQPQHF
15	TRBD1	TRBV4-1	NA	TRBJ1-1	TGCGCCAGCAGCCACCTACAGGGGCGGGACACTGAAGCTTTCTTT	CASSHLQGRDTEAFF
16	NA	TRBV5-1	NA	TRBJ2-2	TGCGCCAGCAGACATGGGGCGGAGGGGAAGACCGGGGAGCTGTTTTTT	CASRHGAEGKTGELFF
16	NA	TRBV28	NA	TRBJ1-1	TGTGCCAGCAGTTTATTACCCAGGGAATTGGTCACTGAAGCTTTCTTT	CASSLLPRELVTEAFF
13	TRBD2	TRBV6-2/TRBV6-3	few	TRBJ2-7	TGTGCCAGCAGCGGACTAGCGGGGGCTGAGCAGTACTTC	CASSGLAGAEQYF
13	NA	TRBV6-5	NA	TRBJ1-2	TGTGCCAGCACCCCTAGAGGACAGCATGGCTACACCTTC	CASTPRGQHGYTF
16	NA	TRBV6-2/TRBV6-3	NA	TRBJ2-2	TGTGCCAGCAGTTACCGCCTCATTTACAAACCCGGGGAGCTGTTTTTT	CASSYRLIYKPGELFF
15	NA	TRBV11-2	NA	TRBJ2-7	TGTGCCAGCAGCCCAGGGGTCCGGGGCTCCTACGAGCAGTACTTC	CASSPGVRGSYEQYF
16	NA	TRBV4-1	NA	TRBJ1-6	TGCGCCAGCAGCTTTACGCCGGGACTGGTTAATTCACCCCTCCACTTT	CASSFTPGLVNSPLHF
15	TRBD2	TRBV7-9	NA	TRBJ2-3	TGTGCCAGCAGCCCCGGGGGGGCCATCACAGATACGCAGTATTTT	CASSPGGAITDTQYF
12	TRBD1	TRBV12-3/TRBV12-4	once	TRBJ1-1	TGTGCCAGCAGTTTCGGGACAGGTGAAGCTTTCTTT	CASSFGTGEAFF
14	TRBD1	TRBV28	NA	TRBJ1-2	TGTGCCAGCATGCTACCGGGACAGGCCTATGGCTACACCTTC	CASMLPGQAYGYTF
15	TRBD2	TRBV7-2	NA	TRBJ2-1	TGTGCCAGCAGCTTATTGTCTAGCGGGGAGGGTGAGCAGTTCTTC	CASSLLSSGEGEQFF
18	TRBD1	TRBV5-5	NA	TRBJ1-1	TGTGCCAGCAGCGCCCCGGGACAGGGGGCGCTTGGGGACACTGAAGCTTTCTTT	CASSAPGQGALGDTEAFF
13	TRBD1	TRBV27	NA	TRBJ2-3	TGTGCCACAACAGGGGGACACACAGATACGCAGTATTTT	CATTGGHTDTQYF
15	NA	TRBV5-1	NA	TRBJ1-4	TGCGCCAGCAGCGCAGGGGACGGCAATAATGAAAAACTGTTTTTT	CASSAGDGNNEKLFF
12	NA	TRBV19	NA	TRBJ1-2	TGTGCCAGTTCACCGAACGATCGGGGCTACACCTTC	CASSPNDRGYTF
14	TRBD1	TRBV19	NA	TRBJ1-2	TGTGCCAGTAGTATAATGACAGGGCTCGATGGCTACACCTTC	CASSIMTGLDGYTF
15	NA	TRBV12-5	NA	TRBJ1-5	TGTGCTAGTGGTTGGGTGCAGGGAAGCAATCAGCCCCAGCATTTT	CASGWVQGSNQPQHF
15	TRBD1	TRBV6-5	NA	TRBJ2-7	TGTGCCAGCAGTTCCCGGACAGGGGGCAGGTACGAGCAGTACTTC	CASSSRTGGRYEQYF
16	TRBD2	TRBV9	NA	TRBJ2-3	TGTGCCAGCAGCGTAGATCTAGCGGGGGCCCTAGATACGCAGTATTTT	CASSVDLAGALDTQYF
15	TRBD1	TRBV6-5	few	TRBJ2-2	TGTGCCAGCAGTCCCTACACAGGGGGCACCGGGGAGCTGTTTTTT	CASSPYTGGTGELFF
14	NA	TRBV30	NA	TRBJ1-1	TGTGCCTGGAGTCGGACAGTTCGGGGCACTGAAGCTTTCTTT	CAWSRTVRGTEAFF
14	TRBD1	TRBV7-9	NA	TRBJ2-7	TGTGCCAGCAGCCCACTGACAGGGGTCAACGAGCAGTACTTC	CASSPLTGVNEQYF
17	TRBD2	TRBV3-1/TRBV3-2	NA	TRBJ2-1	TGTGCCAGCAGCCAGAGACTAGCCTCCCGGAGGGGCAATGAGCAGTTCTTC	CASSQRLASRRGNEQFF
15	TRBD1	TRBV4-3	NA	TRBJ2-3	TGCGCCAGCTCGATCCGGGACAGGGCGACAGATACGCAGTATTTT	CASSIRDRATDTQYF
13	NA	TRBV7-2	NA	TRBJ1-2	TGTGCCAGCAGCTTAGTGAGGGAGGCCGGCTACACCTTC	CASSLVREAGYTF
15	NA	TRBV7-3	NA	TRBJ2-2	TGTGCCAGCAGCTTAGAGCGGGCCAGGATCGGGGAGCTGTTTTTT	CASSLERARIGELFF
15	TRBD2	TRBV7-2	NA	TRBJ2-1	TGTGCCAGCAGCACCACAATCGGGACTAGCAATGAGCAGTTCTTC	CASSTTIGTSNEQFF
16	NA	TRBV9	NA	TRBJ1-2	TGTGCCAGCAGCGTAGCTGTGACATACACCAACTATGGCTACACCTTC	CASSVAVTYTNYGYTF
16	NA	TRBV5-4	NA	TRBJ1-6	TGTGCCAGCAGCTTTGGATCAGGGGCGCAAGCATCACCCCTCCACTTT	CASSFGSGAQASPLHF
15	TRBD1	TRBV4-3	NA	TRBJ1-2	TGCGCCAGCAGCCGGGACAGGGGACGGGACTATGGCTACACCTTC	CASSRDRGRDYGYTF
14	NA	TRBV5-6	NA	TRBJ1-2	TGTGCCAGCTGTCAGAGCCAGGGAAGCTATGGCTACACCTTC	CASCQSQGSYGYTF